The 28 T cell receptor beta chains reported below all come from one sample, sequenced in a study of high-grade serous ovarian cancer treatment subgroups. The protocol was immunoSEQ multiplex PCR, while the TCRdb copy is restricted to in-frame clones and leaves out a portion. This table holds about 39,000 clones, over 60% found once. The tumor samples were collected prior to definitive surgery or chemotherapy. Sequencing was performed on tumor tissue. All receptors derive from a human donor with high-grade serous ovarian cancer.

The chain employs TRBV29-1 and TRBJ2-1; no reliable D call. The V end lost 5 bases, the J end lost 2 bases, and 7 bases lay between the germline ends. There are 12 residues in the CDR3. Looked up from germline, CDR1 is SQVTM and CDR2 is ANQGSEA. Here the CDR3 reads CSVKKTYNEQFF. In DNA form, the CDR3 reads TGCAGCGTTAAGAAAACCTACAATGAGCAGTTCTTC.

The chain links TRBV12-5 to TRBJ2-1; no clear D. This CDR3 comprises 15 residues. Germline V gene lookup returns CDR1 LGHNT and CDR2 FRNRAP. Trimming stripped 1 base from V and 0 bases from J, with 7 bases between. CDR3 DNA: TGTGCTAGTGGTTTGGGGCAGATCTCCTACAATGAGCAGTTCTTC. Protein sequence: CASGLGQISYNEQFF.

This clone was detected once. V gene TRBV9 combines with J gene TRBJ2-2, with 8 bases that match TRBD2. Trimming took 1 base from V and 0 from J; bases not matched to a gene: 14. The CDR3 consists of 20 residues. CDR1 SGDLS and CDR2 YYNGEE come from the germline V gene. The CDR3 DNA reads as TGTGCCAGCAGCGTACGAGGGGGGCTAGCGGGCTTCGCGAACACCGGGGAGCTGTTTTTT. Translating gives CASSVRGGLAGFANTGELFF.

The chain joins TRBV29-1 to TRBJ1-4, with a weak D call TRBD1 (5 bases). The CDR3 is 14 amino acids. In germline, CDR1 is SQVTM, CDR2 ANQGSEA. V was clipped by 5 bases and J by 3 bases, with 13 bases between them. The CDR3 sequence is CSVSGSEANEKLFF. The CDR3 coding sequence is TGCAGCGTTTCAGGGAGTGAGGCTAATGAAAAACTGTTTTTT.

The CDR3 DNA reads as TGTGCCAGCAGCCCCGAAGGACTGAAGGGGGACGAGCAGTACTTC. Translated, it gives CASSPEGLKGDEQYF. The genes are TRBV7-2 and TRBJ2-7, with a possible D match to TRBD1 (6 bases). Trimming cost V 5 bases and J 5 bases, with 19 bases left between them. Germline V gene sequence: CDR1 SGHTA, CDR2 FQGNSA. The length of the CDR3 is 15 residues. Variable domain in full (rest from reference TRBV7-2 and TRBJ2-7): GAGVSQSPSNKVTEKGKDVELRCDPISGHTALYWYRQSLGQGLEFLIYFQGNSAPDKSGLPSDRFSAERTGGSVSTLTIQRTQQEDSAVYLCASSPEGLKGDEQYFGPGTRLTVT.

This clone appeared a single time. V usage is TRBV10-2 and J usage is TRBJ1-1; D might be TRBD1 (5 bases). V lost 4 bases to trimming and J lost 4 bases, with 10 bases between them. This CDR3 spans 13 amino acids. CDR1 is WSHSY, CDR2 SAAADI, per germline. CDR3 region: CASSVAGVTEAFF. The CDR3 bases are TGCGCCAGCAGTGTGGCGGGGGTCACTGAAGCTTTCTTT.

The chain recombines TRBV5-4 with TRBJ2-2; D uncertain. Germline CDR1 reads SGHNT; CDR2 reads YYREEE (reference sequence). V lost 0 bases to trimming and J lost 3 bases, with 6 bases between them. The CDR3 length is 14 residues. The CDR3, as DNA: TGTGCCAGCAGCTTGGGAGAAGACACCGGGGAGCTGTTTTTT. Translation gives CASSLGEDTGELFF.

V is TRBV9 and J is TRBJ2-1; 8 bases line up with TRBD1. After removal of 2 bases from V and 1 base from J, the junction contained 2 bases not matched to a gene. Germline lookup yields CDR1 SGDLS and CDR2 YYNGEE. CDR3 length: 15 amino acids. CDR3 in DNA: TGTGCCAGCAGCGTCAGGGACAGGTCCTACAATGAGCAGTTCTTC. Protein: CASSVRDRSYNEQFF.

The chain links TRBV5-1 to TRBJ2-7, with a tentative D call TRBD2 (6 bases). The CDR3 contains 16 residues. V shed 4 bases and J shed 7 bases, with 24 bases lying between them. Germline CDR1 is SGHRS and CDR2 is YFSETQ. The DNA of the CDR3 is TGCGCCAGCAGCGCCCTCGAAGGGAGTGGGGCGGGGGAGCAGTACTTC. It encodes CASSALEGSGAGEQYF.

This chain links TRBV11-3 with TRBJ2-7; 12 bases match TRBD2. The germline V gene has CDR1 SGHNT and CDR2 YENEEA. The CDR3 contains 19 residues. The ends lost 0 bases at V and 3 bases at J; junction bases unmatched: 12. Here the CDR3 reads CASSLDPHTSGRPVYEQYF. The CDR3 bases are TGTGCCAGCAGCTTAGACCCCCACACTAGCGGGAGGCCAGTCTACGAGCAGTACTTC.

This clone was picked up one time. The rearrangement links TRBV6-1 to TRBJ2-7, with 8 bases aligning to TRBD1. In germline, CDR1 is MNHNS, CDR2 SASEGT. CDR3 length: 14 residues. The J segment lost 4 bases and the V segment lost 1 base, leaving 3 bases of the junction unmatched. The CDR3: CASSEGDRLYEQYF. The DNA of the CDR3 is TGTGCCAGCAGTGAAGGGGACAGGTTATACGAGCAGTACTTC.

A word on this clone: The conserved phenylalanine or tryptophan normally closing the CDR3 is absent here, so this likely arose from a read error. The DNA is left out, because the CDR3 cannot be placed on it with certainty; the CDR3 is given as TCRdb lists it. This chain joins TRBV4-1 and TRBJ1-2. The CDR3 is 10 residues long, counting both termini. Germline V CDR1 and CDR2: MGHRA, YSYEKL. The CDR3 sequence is CASSQEVGAE.

CDR3 in amino acids: CASSQVGTGGNRGTEAFF. The CDR3 region has the DNA TGCGCCAGCAGCCAGGTGGGGACAGGGGGCAATCGAGGTACTGAAGCTTTCTTT. V is TRBV4-1 and J is TRBJ1-1, with 12 bases that match TRBD1. V lost 3 bases, J lost 5 bases, and 13 bases stayed unmatched. The V gene's germline CDR1 is MGHRA and CDR2 YSYEKL. The CDR3 sequence is 18 residues long.

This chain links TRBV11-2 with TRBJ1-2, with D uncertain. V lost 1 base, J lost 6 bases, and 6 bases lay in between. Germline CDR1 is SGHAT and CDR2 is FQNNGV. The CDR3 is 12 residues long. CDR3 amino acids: CASSLGKDGYTF. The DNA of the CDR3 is TGTGCCAGCAGCTTAGGAAAAGATGGCTACACCTTC.

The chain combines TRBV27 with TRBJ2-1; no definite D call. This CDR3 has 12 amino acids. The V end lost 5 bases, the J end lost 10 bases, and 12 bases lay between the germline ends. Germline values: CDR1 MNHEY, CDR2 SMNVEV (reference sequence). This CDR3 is CASSTTLREQFF. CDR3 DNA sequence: TGTGCCAGCAGTACGACTTTAAGGGAGCAGTTCTTC.

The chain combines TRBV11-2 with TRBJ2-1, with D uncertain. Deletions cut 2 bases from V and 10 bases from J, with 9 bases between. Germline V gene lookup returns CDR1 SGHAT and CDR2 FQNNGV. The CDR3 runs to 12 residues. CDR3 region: CASSLSQLEQFF. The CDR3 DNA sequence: TGTGCCAGCAGCTTAAGCCAACTAGAGCAGTTCTTC.

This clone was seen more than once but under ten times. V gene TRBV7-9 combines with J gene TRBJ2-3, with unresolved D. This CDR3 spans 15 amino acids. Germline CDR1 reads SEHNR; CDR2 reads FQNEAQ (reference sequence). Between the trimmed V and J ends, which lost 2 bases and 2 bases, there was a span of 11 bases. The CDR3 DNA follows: TGTGCCAGCAGCTTACATCTCCGTGCCACAGATACGCAGTATTTT. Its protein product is CASSLHLRATDTQYF. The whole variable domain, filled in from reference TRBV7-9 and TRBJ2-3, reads DTGVSQNPRHKITKRGQNVTFRCDPISEHNRLYWYRQTLGQGPEFLTYFQNEAQLEKSRLLSDRFSAERPKGSFSTLEIQRTEQGDSAMYLCASSLHLRATDTQYFGPGTRLTVL.

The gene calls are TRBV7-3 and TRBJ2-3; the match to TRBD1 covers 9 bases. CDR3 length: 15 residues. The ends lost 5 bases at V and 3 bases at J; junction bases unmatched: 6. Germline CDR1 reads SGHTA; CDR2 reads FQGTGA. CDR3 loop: CASSPRQGGTDTQYF. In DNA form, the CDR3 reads TGTGCCAGCAGCCCTCGACAGGGGGGGACAGATACGCAGTATTTT.

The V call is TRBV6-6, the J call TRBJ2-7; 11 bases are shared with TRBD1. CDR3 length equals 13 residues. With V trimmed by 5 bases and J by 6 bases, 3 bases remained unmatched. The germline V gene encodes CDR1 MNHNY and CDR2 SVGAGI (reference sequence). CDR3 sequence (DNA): TGTGCCAGCAGTGGGACAGGGGGTTCCGAGCAGTACTTC. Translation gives CASSGTGGSEQYF.

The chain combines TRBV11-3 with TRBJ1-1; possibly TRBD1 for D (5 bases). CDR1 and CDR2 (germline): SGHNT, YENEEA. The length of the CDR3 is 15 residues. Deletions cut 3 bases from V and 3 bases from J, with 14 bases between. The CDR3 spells CASSLEGEGYTEAFF. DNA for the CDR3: TGTGCCAGCAGCTTGGAGGGAGAGGGGTACACTGAAGCTTTCTTT. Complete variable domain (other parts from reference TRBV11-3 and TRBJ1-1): EAGVVQSPRYKIIEKKQPVAFWCNPISGHNTLYWYLQNLGQGPELLIRYENEEAVDDSQLPKDRFSAERLKGVDSTLKIQPAELGDSAVYLCASSLEGEGYTEAFFGQGTRLTVV.

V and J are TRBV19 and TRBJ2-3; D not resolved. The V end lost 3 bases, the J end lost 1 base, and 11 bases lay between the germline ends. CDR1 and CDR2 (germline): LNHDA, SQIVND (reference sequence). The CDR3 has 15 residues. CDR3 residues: CASSILGEGTDTQYF. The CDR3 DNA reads TGTGCCAGTAGTATTTTAGGAGAAGGCACAGATACGCAGTATTTT. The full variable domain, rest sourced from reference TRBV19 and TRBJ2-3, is DGGITQSPKYLFRKEGQNVTLSCEQNLNHDAMYWYRQDPGQGLRLIYYSQIVNDFQKGDIAEGYSVSREKKESFPLTVTSAQKNPTAFYLCASSILGEGTDTQYFGPGTRLTVL.

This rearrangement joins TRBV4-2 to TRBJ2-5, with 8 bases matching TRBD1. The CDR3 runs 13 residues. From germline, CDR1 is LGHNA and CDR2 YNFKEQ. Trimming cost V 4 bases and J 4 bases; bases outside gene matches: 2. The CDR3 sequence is CASSRDRGETQYF. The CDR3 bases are TGTGCCAGCAGCCGAGACAGGGGAGAGACCCAGTACTTC.

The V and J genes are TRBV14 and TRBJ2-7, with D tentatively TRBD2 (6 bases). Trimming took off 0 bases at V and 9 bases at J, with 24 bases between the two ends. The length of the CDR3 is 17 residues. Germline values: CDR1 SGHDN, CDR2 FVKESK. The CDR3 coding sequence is TGTGCCAGCAGCCAAGAGACGGGAGTGATCCCTCCTACGATGCAGTACTTC. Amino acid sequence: CASSQETGVIPPTMQYF.

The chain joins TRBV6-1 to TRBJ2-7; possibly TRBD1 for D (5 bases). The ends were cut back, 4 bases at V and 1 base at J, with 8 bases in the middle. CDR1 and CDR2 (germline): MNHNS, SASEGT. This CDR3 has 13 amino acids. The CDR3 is CASSAQGSYEQYF. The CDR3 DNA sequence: TGTGCCAGCAGTGCCCAGGGTTCCTACGAGCAGTACTTC.

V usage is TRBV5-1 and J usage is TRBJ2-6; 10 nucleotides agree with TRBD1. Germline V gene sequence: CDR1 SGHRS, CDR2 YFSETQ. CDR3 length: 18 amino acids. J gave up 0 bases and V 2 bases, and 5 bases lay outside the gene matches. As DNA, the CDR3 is TGCGCCAGCAGCTTCCTGACAGGGGGCGGCTCTGGGGCCAACGTCCTGACTTTC. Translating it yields CASSFLTGGGSGANVLTF.

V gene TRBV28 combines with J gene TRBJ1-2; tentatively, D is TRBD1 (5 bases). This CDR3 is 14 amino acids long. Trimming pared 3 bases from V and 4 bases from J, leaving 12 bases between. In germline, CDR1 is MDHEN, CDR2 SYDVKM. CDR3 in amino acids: CASSLQGRGYGYTF. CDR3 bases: TGTGCCAGCAGTTTGCAGGGTAGGGGCTATGGCTACACCTTC.

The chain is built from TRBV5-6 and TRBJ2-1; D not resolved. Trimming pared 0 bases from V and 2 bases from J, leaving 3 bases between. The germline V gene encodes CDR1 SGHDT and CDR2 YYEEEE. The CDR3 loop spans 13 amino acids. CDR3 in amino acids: CASSLDTYNEQFF. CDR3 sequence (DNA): TGTGCCAGCAGCTTGGACACCTACAATGAGCAGTTCTTC.

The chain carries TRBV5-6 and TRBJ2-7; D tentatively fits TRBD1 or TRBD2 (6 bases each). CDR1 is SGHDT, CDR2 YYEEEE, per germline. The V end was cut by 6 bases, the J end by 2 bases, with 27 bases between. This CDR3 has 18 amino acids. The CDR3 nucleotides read TGTGCCAGCAACGAAAGGGGGGATTCGGCAAGGCCAGCCTACGAGCAGTACTTC. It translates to CASNERGDSARPAYEQYF.